This T cell receptor (beta chain) was identified in a study of cytomegalovirus exposure and HLA in healthy donors. Study-wide results and limits: For most TCR beta V segments, an earlier analysis put the productive rate at about 87% or about 30% of the time. The study flagged roughly 160 TCR beta chains as cytomegalovirus-associated.

On this clone: What it binds is not known.

Germline CDR1 reads LNHDA; CDR2 reads SQIVND (reference sequence). The CDR3 runs to 11 residues. Trimming shortened V by 0 bases and J by 10 bases, and 6 bases separated the two germline ends. In the PCR, 60 Vbeta and 13 Jbeta primers were used. Original analysis: Later analysis identified 80 million to 85 million unique TCR beta chains, approximately 11 million shared. The data were produced by immunoSEQ multiplex PCR, yet TCRdb's version contains in-frame clones alone and is incomplete. Clonal size and the V and J genes are those of that table, whereas D and trimming came from the DNA. Altogether 150,000 to 200,000 clones are present, about 9% being singletons, with the ten largest covering 1% to 1.5%.

This clonotype originated in a woman aged 25 to 45 in good health and CMV-seropositive. Sample: PBMCs. The V call is TRBV19, the J call TRBJ1-1, with D possibly matching TRBD1 (6 bases). CDR3 amino acids: CASSIEGGAFF. The CDR3 DNA reads TGTGCCAGTAGTATAGAAGGGGGAGCTTTCTTT.